This is a list of T cell receptor beta chains from one sample in a study of blood T cell repertoires in COVID-19. Only in-frame clones appear in the TCRdb table, and some are missing; sequencing was by immunoSEQ multiplex PCR. The sample comprises some 180,000 clones, approximately 80% of which are singletons, and 13% rests with the top ten. The source material was peripheral blood. The receptors derive from a human donor in a cohort sampled during active COVID-19. Both conserved end residues are part of each CDR3. The order of the fields is V gene, J gene, clone size, CDR3 protein. Clone size is given for some rows only: seen once, a few or many times, or a class if the clone is expanded.

TRBV5-1,TRBJ2-7,-,CASSLGGASYEQYF
TRBV28,TRBJ2-3,-,CASSLALLAGAQGGTQYF
TRBV7-9,TRBJ2-2,-,CASSILGVSGELFF
TRBV6-5,TRBJ2-5,-,CASSRGTSARETQYF
TRBV6-5,TRBJ2-3,-,CASSYSSGLTDTQYF
TRBV28,TRBJ2-7,-,CASRTTVAPYEQYF
TRBV28,TRBJ1-2,-,CASSPIGLNYGYTF
TRBV7-9,TRBJ2-2,-,CASSTRQGPTGELFF
TRBV6-4,TRBJ2-1,few,CASSRLAGGYNEQFF
TRBV7-2,TRBJ1-6,-,CASSLGISVVGSGSPLHF